One and the same sample provided the 24 T cell receptor beta chains below, sequenced in a study of T cell changes during pregnancy in multiple sclerosis (dated by TCRdb to between 2018 and 2021). Receptor libraries were prepared by the immunoSEQ multiplex PCR assay. What TCRdb holds here is the immuneACCESS table cut down to in-frame rearrangements. Part of the clones is not present; checked against another copy, under half of the missing clones reflect an unresolved V gene, and the others are unexplained. The sample table contains roughly 30,000 clones; only one count was recorded for under 90% of them. The top ten hold around 7.9% of the sample. This material consisted of CD8+ T cells from peripheral blood mononuclear cells, taken after pregnancy. These receptors came from a female donor with multiple sclerosis, enrolled in a pregnancy study.

V is TRBV29-1 and J is TRBJ1-6; D remains unclear. V dropped 7 bases and J dropped 0 bases, with 16 bases sitting between them. Germline V gene lookup returns CDR1 SQVTM and CDR2 ANQGSEA. CDR3 length equals 16 residues. The CDR3 DNA sequence: TGCAGCGCCCCCCTCCGTAGAGGCTCCTATAATTCACCCCTCCACTTT. It translates to CSAPLRRGSYNSPLHF.

This clone was found a few times. This CDR3 reads CASSQGGTEAFF. Written as DNA, the CDR3 is TGTGCCAGCTCACAGGGGGGGACTGAAGCTTTCTTT. The rearrangement uses TRBV18 and TRBJ1-1; D is possibly TRBD1 (6 bases). The germline V and J ends were trimmed by 4 bases and 5 bases, with 8 bases remaining between them. The V gene's germline CDR1 is KGHSH and CDR2 LQKENI. The CDR3 runs 12 residues.

The chain employs TRBV23-1 and TRBJ1-5; 7 nucleotides agree with TRBD1. TRBV23-1 is known as an ORF, though its function is uncertain. The CDR3 runs 15 residues. J was trimmed by 7 bases and V by 0 bases; bases with no gene match: 6. The CDR3: CASSQSTGEEQPQHF. The CDR3 nucleotides read TGCGCCAGCAGTCAATCCACAGGGGAGGAACAGCCCCAGCATTTT.

The gene calls are TRBV9 and TRBJ2-3; 7 bases are a match to TRBD2. V shed 3 bases and J 2 bases; nucleotides not matched to a gene: 3. CDR3 length: 14 amino acids. Germline V lookup: CDR1 SGDLS, CDR2 YYNGEE. CDR3 sequence reads: CASSGREFTDTQYF. The DNA for the CDR3 is TGTGCCAGCAGCGGGCGGGAGTTCACAGATACGCAGTATTTT.

The V gene is TRBV9, the J gene TRBJ2-4, with a possible D match to TRBD1 (6 bases). In germline, CDR1 is SGDLS, CDR2 YYNGEE. The germline V and J ends were trimmed by 2 bases and 6 bases, with 12 bases remaining between them. The CDR3 has 14 residues. CDR3 amino acids: CASSVGGRGNIQYF. As DNA, the CDR3 is TGTGCCAGCAGCGTTGGGGGCCGGGGAAACATTCAGTACTTC.

This clone was recorded once. The rearrangement uses TRBV4-2 and TRBJ2-1; 7 bases line up with TRBD1. V trimming: 0 bases; J trimming: 4 bases; junction bases outside the gene matches: 3. This CDR3 comprises 15 residues. The V gene's germline CDR1 is LGHNA and CDR2 YNFKEQ. The CDR3 region is CASSQEGDRYNEQFF. As DNA, the CDR3 is TGTGCCAGCAGCCAAGAAGGGGACAGATACAATGAGCAGTTCTTC.

V gene TRBV30 combines with J gene TRBJ2-2; tentatively, D is TRBD2 (6 bases). Trimming removed 1 base from V and 0 bases from J, with 6 bases in between. CDR1 is GTSNPN, CDR2 SVGIG, per germline (reference sequence). This CDR3 contains 14 residues. The CDR3 DNA reads as TGTGCCTGGAGTGCGGGAGCGAACACCGGGGAGCTGTTTTTT. This gives the protein CAWSAGANTGELFF.

The CDR3 protein is CASREGENTEAFF. CDR3 coding DNA: TGTGCCAGCCGGGAAGGAGAGAACACTGAAGCTTTCTTT. The chain is built from TRBV6-4 and TRBJ1-1; D unclear. V lost 8 bases and J 1 base, leaving 11 bases between the germline ends. The CDR3 loop spans 13 amino acids. Germline V lookup: CDR1 MRHNA, CDR2 SNTAGT.

The J gene is TRBJ2-3, the V gene TRBV11-2; TRBD2 might be the D (5 bases). CDR1 is SGHAT and CDR2 is FQNNGV in the germline V gene. This CDR3 is 16 amino acids long. Trimming took 3 bases from V and 1 from J, leaving 14 bases between them. The CDR3 DNA reads as TGTGCCAGCAGCTTCCTATTGGCCGGGGGCACAGATACGCAGTATTTT. Translating it yields CASSFLLAGGTDTQYF.

Relative to its sample, this clone is medium-sized. This rearrangement joins TRBV4-1 to TRBJ2-3; no clear D. Trimming removed 4 bases from V and 0 bases from J, with 20 bases in between. The CDR3 sequence is 18 residues long. CDR1 MGHRA and CDR2 YSYEKL come from the germline V gene. The DNA of the CDR3 is TGCGCCAGCAGCCCAACCCCCACTTTAGAACCAAGCACAGATACGCAGTATTTT. This codes for CASSPTPTLEPSTDTQYF.

The CDR3 nucleotides read TGCAGCGGCCGGGAGAACACCGGGGAGCTGTTTTTT. It specifies CSGRENTGELFF. J is TRBJ2-2 and V is TRBV29-1, with D possibly matching TRBD2 (5 bases). The CDR3 loop spans 12 amino acids. With 7 bases removed from V and 1 base from J, the gap between germline ends came to 7 bases. The germline gives CDR1 SQVTM, CDR2 ANQGSEA.

The chain employs TRBV4-1 and TRBJ2-3; tentatively, D is TRBD2 (7 bases). V lost 0 bases, J lost 4 bases, and 11 bases lay in between. CDR3 length: 15 amino acids. Germline V gene data show CDR1 as MGHRA and CDR2 as YSYEKL. CDR3 bases: TGCGCCAGCAGCCAAGACTCGGGGGGCCCAGATACGCAGTATTTT. Amino acids: CASSQDSGGPDTQYF.

V gene TRBV6-5 combines with J gene TRBJ1-4; D is undetermined. CDR3 length: 15 amino acids. V lost 0 bases and J lost 8, with 13 bases in between. The germline CDR1 and CDR2 sequences are MNHEY and SVGAGI. In nucleotides, the CDR3 is TGTGCCAGCAGTTACTCGATCCACCCGGGAGAAAAACTGTTTTTT. Its translation is CASSYSIHPGEKLFF.

The rearrangement uses TRBV6-6 and TRBJ2-1; D is perhaps TRBD2 (7 bases). Germline CDR1 MNHNY, CDR2 SVGAGI (reference sequence). The CDR3 length is 16 residues. V was trimmed by 4 bases and J by 7 bases, leaving 20 bases between them. CDR3 DNA sequence: TGTGCCAGCAGTTGGGGGGGGCGGGGGTCCTTTAATGAGCAGTTCTTC. This encodes CASSWGGRGSFNEQFF.

The rearrangement joins TRBV2 to TRBJ1-2, with TRBD1 matching over 7 bases. This CDR3 spans 15 amino acids. The trim removed 3 bases at V and 4 bases at J, leaving 8 bases unmatched. Germline CDR1 reads SNHLY; CDR2 reads FYNNEI. CDR3 DNA sequence: TGTGCCAGCAGTGAGTCACTGGGACAGTTCTATGGCTACACCTTC. Translated: CASSESLGQFYGYTF. Full variable domain (rest looked up from reference TRBV2 and TRBJ1-2): EPEVTQTPSHQVTQMGQEVILRCVPISNHLYFYWYRQILGQKVEFLVSFYNNEISEKSEIFDDQFSVERPDGSNFTLKIRSTKLEDSAMYFCASSESLGQFYGYTFGSGTRLTVV.

CDR3 protein: CASSLRQDGPDTQYF. The CDR3 region has the DNA TGTGCCAGCAGCTTACGGCAGGATGGCCCAGATACGCAGTATTTT. This sequence joins TRBV13 and TRBJ2-3; D call uncertain. The V gene's germline CDR1 is PRHDT and CDR2 FYEKMQ (reference sequence). V was shortened by 2 bases and J by 4 bases, with 13 bases between the two germline ends. The CDR3 totals 15 residues.

V is TRBV2 and J is TRBJ1-2; TRBD1 agrees at 7 bases. This CDR3 is built from 14 residues. J gave up 9 bases and V 1 base, and 8 bases lay outside the gene matches. CDR1 is SNHLY and CDR2 is FYNNEI in the germline V gene. This CDR3 is CASSEDWDSLSYTF. Here the CDR3 DNA reads TGTGCCAGCAGTGAAGATTGGGACAGTTTAAGCTACACCTTC.

A word on this clone: This probably arose from a read error, given a far larger clone one base away. This CDR3 reads CASSESPDSSYEQYF. The CDR3 nucleotides read TGTGCCAGCAGTGAGTCCCCGGACAGCTCCTACGAGCAGTACTTC. The V and J genes are TRBV6-4 and TRBJ2-7; TRBD1 might be the D (6 bases). The CDR3 has 15 amino acids. From germline, CDR1 is MRHNA and CDR2 SNTAGT. Trimming shortened V by 3 bases and J by 0 bases, and 12 bases separated the two germline ends.

V gene TRBV5-6 combines with J gene TRBJ2-7; D unresolved. The germline CDR1 and CDR2 sequences are SGHDT and YYEEEE. This CDR3 has 14 residues. The V and J ends lost 0 bases and 4 bases respectively, with 11 bases between them. CDR3 loop: CASSLGAVQYEQYF. CDR3 nucleotides: TGTGCCAGCAGCTTGGGGGCCGTCCAGTACGAGCAGTACTTC.

V and J are TRBV6-5 and TRBJ2-7; D gene ambiguous. Per the germline V gene, CDR1 is MNHEY and CDR2 is SVGAGI. This CDR3 is 13 amino acids long. V was pared by 2 bases and J by 3 bases, with 8 bases between. The CDR3, as DNA: TGTGCCAGCAGTTACGTCAGAGGCTACGAGCAGTACTTC. It encodes CASSYVRGYEQYF.

The CDR3 reads CASSRVRGETQYF. The CDR3 DNA reads TGCGCCAGCAGCCGGGTAAGGGGAGAGACCCAGTACTTC. The chain has TRBV5-1 and TRBJ2-5; perhaps TRBD1 as D (5 bases). V was shortened by 4 bases and J by 4 bases, with 11 bases between the two germline ends. The germline V gene encodes CDR1 SGHRS and CDR2 YFSETQ. CDR3 length: 13 residues.

This clone was counted only a few times. The chain is built from TRBV30 and TRBJ1-1; 7 positions agree with TRBD1. V lost 7 bases to trimming and J lost 7 bases; unmatched junction nucleotides: 12. Germline assignment: CDR1 GTSNPN and CDR2 SVGIG (reference sequence). CDR3 length: 13 residues. CDR3 in DNA: TGTGCCTTAGGGGGCAGAGATGTTGTTGAAGCTTTCTTT. This codes for CALGGRDVVEAFF.

The J gene is TRBJ2-1, the V gene TRBV10-1, with TRBD1 matching 9 bases. The CDR3 contains 14 residues. After removal of 6 bases from V and 7 bases from J, the junction contained 7 bases not matched to a gene. CDR1 is WNHNN and CDR2 is SYGVQD in the germline V gene (reference sequence). CDR3 loop: CASRYRDRVNEQFF. The CDR3 DNA reads TGCGCCAGCAGATATAGGGACAGGGTAAATGAGCAGTTCTTC.

The chain has TRBV4-3 and TRBJ1-4, with D possibly being TRBD1 (5 bases). Trimming removed 0 bases at V and 8 bases at J, with 16 bases between. The germline gives CDR1 LGHNA, CDR2 YSLEER. The CDR3 is 16 residues long. Here the CDR3 reads CASSQELGAGQEKLFF. Written as DNA, the CDR3 is TGCGCCAGCAGCCAAGAGTTAGGGGCAGGGCAAGAAAAACTGTTTTTT.